A single TCR beta chain is shown here with its context. Antigen unknown. A J-beta primer mix and a sample-barcoded 5' primer were used in a second PCR of about 7 to 12 cycles. TCRdb re-derived calls from the 5' RACE reads in MiXCR, one entry per CDR3 protein. The table has 1.8 million or so distinct CDR3 sequences, about 39% seen once. The data were taken from a study of blood T cells in healthy people across ages. Study-level results: Per-million-T-cell TCR beta diversity fell roughly linearly with age. Unsorted PBMCs blocked a conclusive comparison of naive and antigen-experienced cells. Naive T cell percentage showed a strong correlation with the diversity of TCR beta.

Between the trimmed V and J ends, which lost 6 bases and 13 bases, there was a span of 19 bases. The CDR3 is made up of 13 amino acids. Per the germline V gene, CDR1 is MDHEN and CDR2 is SYDVKM. V and J are TRBV28 and TRBJ2-4; no firm D call. Source material: blood. The sequence came from a human donor in good health. CDR3 region: CASSPPSVREQYF. Written as DNA, the CDR3 is TGTGCCAGCAGCCCACCCTCAGTACGAGAGCAGTACTTC.